This passage covers 5 T cell receptor beta chains from one sample sequenced in a study of human T cells and chemical hapten exposure. Time point defined: patch test 3, about 24 weeks after DPC sensitization. The treatment denotes: therapeutic diphenylcyclopropenone sensitization with weekly scalp DPC. TCRdb ran MiXCR on the RACE reads and lists one entry per CDR3 protein. The sample consists of roughly 200,000 distinct CDR3 sequences, about 25% of them appearing once. The specimen was whole blood, collected in connection with sensitization to the hapten diphenylcyclopropenone (DPC). The receptors stem from a woman aged 35 to 49 with alopecia areata. Some clones in this sample may be carry-over from other donors' samples.

This clonotype was counted ten times or more. The V call is TRBV4-3, the J call TRBJ2-3; 10 positions agree with TRBD2. The CDR3 is made up of 15 amino acids. Germline CDR1 LGHNA, CDR2 YSLEER. V lost 0 bases to trimming and J lost 5 bases; unmatched junction nucleotides: 2. DNA of the CDR3: TGCGCCAGCAGCCAAGATCCTAGCGGGAGAGATACGCAGTATTTT. Residues: CASSQDPSGRDTQYF.

This clonotype was seen repeatedly, ten times or more. The chain links TRBV6-2 or TRBV6-3 to TRBJ2-7; the D gene is possibly TRBD1 (5 bases). Trimming cost V 3 bases and J 7 bases, with 13 bases left between them. Germline assignment: CDR1 MNHEY and CDR2 SVGEGT. This CDR3 is 13 amino acids long. The CDR3 here is CASSYGREREQYF. CDR3 DNA sequence: TGTGCCAGCAGTTATGGCAGGGAACGAGAGCAGTACTTC.

Only a few counts were recorded for this clonotype. This chain joins TRBV12-3 or TRBV12-4 and TRBJ2-3, with TRBD2 matching over 14 bases. V was pared by 4 bases and J by 1 base, with 4 bases of the junction left unmatched. The length of the CDR3 is 17 residues. This CDR3 is CASSYGTSGRGTDTQYF. CDR3 nucleotides: TGTGCCAGCAGTTACGGGACTAGCGGGAGAGGCACAGATACGCAGTATTTT.

The rearrangement joins TRBV29-1 to TRBJ2-1; weak D call: TRBD1 (6 bases). Germline CDR1 is SQVTM and CDR2 is ANQGSEA. V was trimmed by 6 bases and J by 5 bases, leaving 17 bases between them. The CDR3 consists of 14 residues. The CDR3 region is CSVGLPDSNNEQFF. In nucleotides, the CDR3 is TGCAGCGTCGGCTTACCGGACAGTAACAATGAGCAGTTCTTC.

At least ten counts were recorded for this clonotype. The V and J genes are TRBV29-1 and TRBJ2-3, with 7 positions matching TRBD2. The CDR3 consists of 15 residues. Germline loops: CDR1 SQVTM, CDR2 ANQGSEA. After removal of 5 bases from V and 2 bases from J, the junction contained 10 bases not matched to a gene. CDR3 in DNA: TGCAGCGTTTCATGGCGCGGGGGTTACACAGATACGCAGTATTTT. Its translation: CSVSWRGGYTDTQYF.